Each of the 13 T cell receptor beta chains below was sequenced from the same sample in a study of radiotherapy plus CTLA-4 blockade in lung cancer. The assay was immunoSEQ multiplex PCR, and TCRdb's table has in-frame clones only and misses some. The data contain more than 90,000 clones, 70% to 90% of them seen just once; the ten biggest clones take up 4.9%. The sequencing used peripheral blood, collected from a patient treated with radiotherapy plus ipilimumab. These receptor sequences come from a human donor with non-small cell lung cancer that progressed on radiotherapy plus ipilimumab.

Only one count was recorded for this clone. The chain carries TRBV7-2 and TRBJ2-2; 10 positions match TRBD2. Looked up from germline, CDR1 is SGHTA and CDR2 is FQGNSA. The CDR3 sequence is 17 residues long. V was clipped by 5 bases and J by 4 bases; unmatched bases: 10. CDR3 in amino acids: CASSPRLAGVSTGELFF. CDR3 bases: TGTGCCAGCAGCCCTCGTCTAGCGGGAGTATCCACCGGGGAGCTGTTTTTT.

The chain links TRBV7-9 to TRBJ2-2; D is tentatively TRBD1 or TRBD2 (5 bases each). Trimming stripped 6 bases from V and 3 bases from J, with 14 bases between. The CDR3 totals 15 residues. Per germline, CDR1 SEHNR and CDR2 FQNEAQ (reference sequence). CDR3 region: CASRPMMGDTGELFF. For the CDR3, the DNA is TGTGCCAGCAGACCCATGATGGGGGACACCGGGGAGCTGTTTTTT.

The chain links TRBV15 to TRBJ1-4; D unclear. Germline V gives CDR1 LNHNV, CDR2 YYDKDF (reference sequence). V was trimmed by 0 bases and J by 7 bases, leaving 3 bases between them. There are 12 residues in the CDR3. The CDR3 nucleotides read TGTGCCACCAGCAGAGAACGTGAAAAACTGTTTTTT. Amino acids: CATSREREKLFF. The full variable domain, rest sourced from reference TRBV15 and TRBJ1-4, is DAMVIQNPRYQVTQFGKPVTLSCSQTLNHNVMYWYQQKSSQAPKLLFHYYDKDFNNEADTPDNFQSRRPNTSFCFLDIRSPGLGDTAMYLCATSREREKLFFGSGTQLSVL.

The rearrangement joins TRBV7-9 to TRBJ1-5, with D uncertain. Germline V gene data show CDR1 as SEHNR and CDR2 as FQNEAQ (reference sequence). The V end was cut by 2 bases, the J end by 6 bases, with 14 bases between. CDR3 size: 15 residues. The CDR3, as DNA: TGTGCCAGCAGCTTAATGGGTCCCGGGAGTCAGCCCCAGCATTTT. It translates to CASSLMGPGSQPQHF.

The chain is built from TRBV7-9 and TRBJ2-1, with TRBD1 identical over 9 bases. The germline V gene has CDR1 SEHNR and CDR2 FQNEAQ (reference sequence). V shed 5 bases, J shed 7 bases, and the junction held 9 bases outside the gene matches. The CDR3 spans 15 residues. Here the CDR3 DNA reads TGTGCCAGCAGCAAGGGACAGGGTATGAGAAATGAGCAGTTCTTC. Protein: CASSKGQGMRNEQFF.

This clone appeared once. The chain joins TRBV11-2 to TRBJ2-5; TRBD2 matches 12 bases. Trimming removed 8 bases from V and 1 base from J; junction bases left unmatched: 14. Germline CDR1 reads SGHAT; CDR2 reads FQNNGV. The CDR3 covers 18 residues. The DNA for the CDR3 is TGTGCCAGCGGCCCGGGGTCACTAGCGGGAGGACGCCAAGAGACCCAGTACTTC. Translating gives CASGPGSLAGGRQETQYF.

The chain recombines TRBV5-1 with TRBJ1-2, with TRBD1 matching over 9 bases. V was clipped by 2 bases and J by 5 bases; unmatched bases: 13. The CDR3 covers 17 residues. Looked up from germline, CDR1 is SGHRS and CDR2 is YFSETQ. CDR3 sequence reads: CASSFGTGTWGGYGYTF. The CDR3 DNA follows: TGCGCCAGCAGCTTCGGGACAGGGACTTGGGGTGGTTATGGCTACACCTTC.

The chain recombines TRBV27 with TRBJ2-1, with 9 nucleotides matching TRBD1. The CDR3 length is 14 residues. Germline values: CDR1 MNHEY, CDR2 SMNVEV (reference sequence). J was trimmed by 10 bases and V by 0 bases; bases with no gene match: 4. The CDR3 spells CASSLSWTGAEQFF. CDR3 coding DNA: TGTGCCAGCAGTTTATCGTGGACAGGGGCAGAGCAGTTCTTC.

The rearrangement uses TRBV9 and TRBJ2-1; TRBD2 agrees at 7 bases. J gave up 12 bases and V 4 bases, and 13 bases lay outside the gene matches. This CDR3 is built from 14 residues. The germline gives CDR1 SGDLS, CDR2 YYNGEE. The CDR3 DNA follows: TGTGCCAGCAGCTCGTCGGGACTATACCCTGGGCAGTTCTTC. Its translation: CASSSSGLYPGQFF.

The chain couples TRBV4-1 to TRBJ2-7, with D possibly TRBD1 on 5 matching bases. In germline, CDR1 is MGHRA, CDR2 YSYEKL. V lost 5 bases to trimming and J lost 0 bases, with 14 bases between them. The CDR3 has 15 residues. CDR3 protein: CASSYDPGISYEQYF. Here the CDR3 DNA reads TGCGCCAGCAGCTACGACCCAGGGATCTCCTACGAGCAGTACTTC.

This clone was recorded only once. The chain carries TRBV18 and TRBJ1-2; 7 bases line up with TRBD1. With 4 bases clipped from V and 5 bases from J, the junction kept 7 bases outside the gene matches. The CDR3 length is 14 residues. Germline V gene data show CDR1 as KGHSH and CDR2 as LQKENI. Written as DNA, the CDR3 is TGTGCCAGCTCACAGGGGACAGAGGGTTATGGCTACACCTTC. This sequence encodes CASSQGTEGYGYTF.

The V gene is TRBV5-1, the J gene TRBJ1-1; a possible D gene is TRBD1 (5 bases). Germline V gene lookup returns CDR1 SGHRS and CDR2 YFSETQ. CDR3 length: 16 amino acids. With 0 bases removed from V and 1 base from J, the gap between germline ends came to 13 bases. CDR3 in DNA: TGCGCCAGCAGCTTGGCCTCGACAGTTACGAACACTGAAGCTTTCTTT. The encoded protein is CASSLASTVTNTEAFF.

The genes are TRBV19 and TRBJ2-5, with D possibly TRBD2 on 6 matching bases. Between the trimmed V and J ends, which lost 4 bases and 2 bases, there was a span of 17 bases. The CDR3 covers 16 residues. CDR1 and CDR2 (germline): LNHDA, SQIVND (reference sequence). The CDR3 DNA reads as TGTGCCAGTAGTAGCCAGACTAGTTCCGCACAAGAGACCCAGTACTTC. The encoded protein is CASSSQTSSAQETQYF.